The 21 T cell receptor beta chains given below trace back to one sample, sequenced in a study of blood T cell repertoires in COVID-19. TCRdb's table, derived via immunoSEQ multiplex PCR, lists solely in-frame clones and lacks some. The profile shows about 300,000 clones, 75% to 95% of them singletons. The sequencing input was peripheral blood. The receptors were sampled from a woman in her twenties or thirties with COVID-19, enrolled during active disease.

The chain carries TRBV2 and TRBJ1-4; 9 nucleotides line up with TRBD1. Germline V lookup: CDR1 SNHLY, CDR2 FYNNEI. CDR3 length: 14 residues. V gave up 7 bases and J gave up 6 bases; unmatched junction bases: 6. The DNA for the CDR3 is TGTGCCAGCAATTGGGACAGGGACGATGAAAAACTGTTTTTT. Its translation: CASNWDRDDEKLFF.

The gene calls are TRBV21-1 and TRBJ2-7; TRBD2 was called by the table and not checked on the DNA. TRBV21-1 is assigned pseudogene status. CDR3 size: 15 residues. Here the CDR3 reads CASSNEAGGPYEQYF. CDR3 bases: TGTGCCAGCAGCAACGAGGCGGGAGGGCCCTACGAGCAGTACTTC.

This chain joins TRBV10-3 and TRBJ2-2; unclear D gene. The CDR3 is made up of 17 amino acids. Germline loops: CDR1 ENHRY, CDR2 SYGVKD. Trimming shortened V by 1 base and J by 1 base, and 13 bases separated the two germline ends. CDR3 DNA: TGTGCCATCAGTGAGTTGGCGAACGGAGAGAACACCGGGGAGCTGTTTTTT. Residues: CAISELANGENTGELFF.

J is TRBJ1-5 and V is TRBV7-8; perhaps TRBD1 as D (5 bases). Germline CDR1 SGHVS, CDR2 FQNEAQ. V dropped 3 bases and J dropped 7 bases, with 13 bases sitting between them. This CDR3 is built from 14 residues. Written as DNA, the CDR3 is TGTGCCAGCAGCTTCAATGGCCGGGGGCAGCCCCAGCATTTT. Protein: CASSFNGRGQPQHF.

The chain employs TRBV10-1 and TRBJ2-2; TRBD2 is a possible D gene (5 bases). The CDR3 is 14 amino acids. Germline CDR1 and CDR2: WNHNN and SYGVQD (reference sequence). Between the trimmed V and J ends, which lost 7 bases and 5 bases, there was a span of 14 bases. The CDR3: CASKAPGDTGELFF. The DNA of the CDR3 is TGCGCCAGCAAGGCACCCGGGGATACCGGGGAGCTGTTTTTT.

The chain is built from TRBV30 and TRBJ2-7, with D perhaps matching TRBD1 (6 bases). CDR3 length: 16 amino acids. The germline V and J ends were trimmed by 5 bases and 4 bases, with 24 bases remaining between them. From germline, CDR1 is GTSNPN and CDR2 SVGIG (reference sequence). The CDR3 sequence: CAWGVPRSGTSYEQYF. The CDR3 bases are TGTGCCTGGGGGGTTCCTCGTTCCGGGACATCTTACGAGCAGTACTTC.

The chain employs TRBV24-1 and TRBJ2-6; possibly TRBD1 for D (5 bases). Trimming removed 4 bases from V and 0 bases from J, with 9 bases in between. Germline loops: CDR1 KGHDR, CDR2 SFDVKD. The CDR3 length is 16 residues. In nucleotides, the CDR3 is TGTGCCACCAGTGAGCTCGACAGCTCTGGGGCCAACGTCCTGACTTTC. It translates to CATSELDSSGANVLTF.

The V gene is TRBV27, the J gene TRBJ2-7; tentatively, D is TRBD1 (5 bases). Trimming removed 10 bases at V and 3 bases at J, with 16 bases between. This CDR3 has 13 residues. Germline V gene data show CDR1 as MNHEY and CDR2 as SMNVEV (reference sequence). The CDR3 loop reads CATRSSGLYEQYF. In nucleotides, the CDR3 is TGTGCCACGCGGAGCTCAGGGCTCTACGAGCAGTACTTC.

The chain is built from TRBV5-1 and TRBJ2-7, with D perhaps matching TRBD1 (5 bases). The CDR3 sequence is 14 residues long. Between the trimmed V and J ends, which lost 1 base and 6 bases, there was a span of 14 bases. Germline V gene lookup returns CDR1 SGHRS and CDR2 YFSETQ. CDR3 in amino acids: CASSLSQEFSEQYF. CDR3 sequence (DNA): TGCGCCAGCAGCTTGTCACAGGAATTTTCCGAGCAGTACTTC.

The chain uses TRBV10-3 and TRBJ2-3; 7 bases map to TRBD2. The CDR3 covers 14 residues. Trimming cost V 5 bases and J 0 bases; bases outside gene matches: 2. Germline values: CDR1 ENHRY, CDR2 SYGVKD. The CDR3 loop reads CAISSGTSTDTQYF. DNA for the CDR3: TGTGCCATCAGTAGCGGGACTAGCACAGATACGCAGTATTTT.

The chain has TRBV20-1 and TRBJ2-7, with 8 bases matching TRBD1. The CDR3 extends over 14 amino acids. V shed 3 bases, J shed 7 bases, and the junction held 11 bases outside the gene matches. In germline, CDR1 is DFQATT, CDR2 SNEGSKA (reference sequence). The CDR3 DNA reads as TGCAGTGCTAGTTCAACGACAGGGGCCTTAGAGCAGTACTTC. Its translation: CSASSTTGALEQYF.

This clone is a singleton in its sample. The chain has TRBV24-1 and TRBJ2-6; TRBD1 aligns across 12 bases. V was clipped by 4 bases and J by 4 bases; unmatched bases: 7. This CDR3 is built from 18 residues. Germline V CDR1 and CDR2: KGHDR, SFDVKD. CDR3 coding DNA: TGTGCCACCAGTGAGCCGGGACAGGGGGCTCCGGGGGCCAACGTCCTGACTTTC. It encodes CATSEPGQGAPGANVLTF.

The J gene is TRBJ1-5, the V gene TRBV11-2, with D perhaps matching TRBD1 (6 bases). The CDR3 is 15 residues long. The V and J ends lost 4 bases and 9 bases respectively, with 19 bases between them. Germline V gene lookup returns CDR1 SGHAT and CDR2 FQNNGV. CDR3 sequence: CASSSSGGQGSPQHF. CDR3 bases: TGTGCCAGCAGCTCCTCCGGGGGGCAGGGTTCGCCCCAGCATTTT.

This chain joins TRBV3-1 (or the pseudogene TRBV3-2) and TRBJ2-7; 12 bases agree with TRBD2. The CDR3 is 16 residues long. Germline V CDR1 and CDR2: LGHDT, YNNKEL (reference sequence). Germline trimming cut 6 bases from V and 2 bases from J; bases unmatched to any gene: 8. Here the CDR3 DNA reads TGTGCCAGCAGTCGACTAGCGGGGGCCCTAACCTACGAGCAGTACTTC. This gives the protein CASSRLAGALTYEQYF.

The chain couples TRBV19 to TRBJ1-5; possibly TRBD1 for D (5 bases). Germline V gene sequence: CDR1 LNHDA, CDR2 SQIVND (reference sequence). V shed 11 bases and J shed 3 bases, with 14 bases lying between them. The CDR3 covers 13 residues. The CDR3 nucleotides read TGTGCCTCCCACGTAGGGGCCAATCAGCCCCAGCATTTT. Its translation is CASHVGANQPQHF.

CDR3 region: CASSPLSTGAEQYF. In DNA, the CDR3 is TGTGCCAGCTCACCACTCTCTACGGGAGCCGAGCAGTACTTC. This chain connects TRBV18 to TRBJ2-7; D possibly corresponds to TRBD2 (6 bases). Trimming pared 1 base from V and 6 bases from J, leaving 13 bases between. The V gene's germline CDR1 is KGHSH and CDR2 LQKENI. This CDR3 is 14 amino acids long.

This clone was counted only a few times. The J gene is TRBJ1-6, the V gene TRBV7-9; maybe TRBD1 (6 bases). The germline gives CDR1 SEHNR, CDR2 FQNEAQ (reference sequence). Trimming left V 3 bases short and J 6 bases short, with 9 bases between. The CDR3 is made up of 14 amino acids. The CDR3 sequence: CASSFTDSNSPLHF. As DNA, the CDR3 is TGTGCCAGCAGCTTCACGGACAGTAATTCACCCCTCCACTTT.

The chain combines TRBV6-5 with TRBJ1-1, with a tentative D call TRBD1 (5 bases). The CDR3 runs 16 residues. Germline CDR1 reads MNHEY; CDR2 reads SVGAGI. V gave up 0 bases and J gave up 1 base, with 12 bases separating them. CDR3 sequence: CASSYSVGGTNTEAFF. The CDR3 bases are TGTGCCAGCAGTTACTCGGTGGGGGGGACGAACACTGAAGCTTTCTTT.

Remarks on this clone: Other DNA sequences in this specimen translate into the identical CDR3. The chain joins TRBV2 to TRBJ2-5; D is unresolved. CDR3 length: 10 residues. The ends were cut back, 8 bases at V and 4 bases at J, with 5 bases in the middle. Germline lookup yields CDR1 SNHLY and CDR2 FYNNEI. CDR3 bases: TGTGCCAGCCGCAGAGAGACCCAGTACTTC. Translating it yields CASRRETQYF.

The chain carries TRBV2 and TRBJ2-3, with 10 bases that match TRBD2. This CDR3 is 15 amino acids long. Germline V gene data show CDR1 as SNHLY and CDR2 as FYNNEI. The V segment lost 5 bases and the J segment 6 bases; nucleotides outside the gene matches: 8. CDR3 DNA: TGTGCCAGCAGTCCCTCTAGCGGGGGACGGGATACGCAGTATTTT. This encodes CASSPSSGGRDTQYF.

The chain has TRBV19 and TRBJ2-1; D is unclear. This CDR3 is built from 15 residues. Trimming stripped 1 base from V and 0 bases from J, with 7 bases between. Germline V CDR1 and CDR2: LNHDA, SQIVND (reference sequence). CDR3 bases: TGTGCCAGTAGTATAGGGAGCCCCTCCTACAATGAGCAGTTCTTC. Its translation: CASSIGSPSYNEQFF.